This T cell receptor beta chain comes out of a study of beta chain features in type 1 diabetes. Study-level points and caveats: In all four CD4+ subsets, TCRB CDR3 length was significantly, moderately reduced in type 1 diabetes.

The sequenced template was cDNA made from the entire isolated RNA. The data were produced by immunoSEQ multiplex PCR, yet TCRdb's version contains in-frame clones alone and is incomplete. The profile shows 300,000 to 450,000 clones, over 8.5% of them singletons. Trimming removed 7 bases from V and 5 bases from J; junction bases left unmatched: 4. CDR3 length: 13 residues. Germline V gene data show CDR1 as MNHNS and CDR2 as SASEGT. Regarding this clone: The antigen is not known.

V gene TRBV6-1 combines with J gene TRBJ1-5; 8 nucleotides line up with TRBD1. The source material was central memory CD4+ T cells from blood. This sequence was found in a man aged 25 to 40 with type 1 diabetes. CDR3 coding DNA: TGTGCCAGCACTAAGACAGGGGATCAGCCCCAGCATTTT. Protein: CASTKTGDQPQHF.